The rows below give T cell receptor beta chains drawn from one sample of a study of blood T cells in healthy people across ages. TCRdb passed the 5' RACE reads through MiXCR, listing each CDR3 protein once. This table has fewer than 1,200,000 distinct CDR3 sequences, 25% appearing once. The sample was also reused in another study, on T cells of mothers and their children.

Sequencing was done on a sample of blood. Receptor source: a girl aged 2 to 10 in good health. Both conserved end residues are part of each CDR3. The D gene is left open where the match is weak. Part of the rows lack a size; the others show once, few, many or a class for expanded clones.

>.|TRBJ1-6|13|TRBV2|TRBD1
CASSDRDNSPLRF
TGTGCCAGCTCGGACAGGGATAATTCGCCCCTCCGCTTT
>few|TRBJ1-2|13|TRBV18|.
CASSQGVDYGYTF
TGTGCCAGCTCACAGGGGGTCGACTATGGCTACACCTTC
>few|TRBJ2-5|17|TRBV7-9|.
CASSTRTTWMSRETQYF
TGTGCCAGCAGCACCAGGACCACCTGGATGAGTCGAGAGACCCAGTACTTC
>few|TRBJ2-1|16|TRBV4-1|TRBD2
CASSQESRAGVDEQFF
TGCGCCAGCAGCCAAGAGTCACGGGCGGGGGTAGATGAGCAGTTCTTC
>.|TRBJ2-1|13|TRBV4-2|.
CASSDDVINEQFF
TGTGCCAGCAGCGATGACGTTATCAATGAGCAGTTCTTC
>once|TRBJ2-1|15|TRBV29-1|.
CSVVGGKLLYNEQFF
TGCAGCGTTGTAGGGGGAAAGTTGCTTTACAATGAGCAGTTCTTC
>few|TRBJ2-2|14|TRBV28|TRBD2
CASTGMRESGELFF
TGTGCCAGCACCGGTATGCGGGAGTCCGGGGAGCTGTTTTTT
>.|TRBJ2-2|13|TRBV27|.
CASTPMGARELFF
TGTGCCAGCACCCCAATGGGGGCCCGGGAGCTGTTTTTT
>.|TRBJ1-5|13|TRBV4-1|.
CASSQENEVAQHF
TGCGCCAGCAGCCAAGAGAACGAGGTCGCCCAGCATTTT
>.|TRBJ2-5|16|TRBV20-1|.
CSASLLKSGAEETQYF
TGCAGTGCTAGCCTTCTGAAATCGGGCGCGGAGGAGACCCAGTACTTC
>few|TRBJ1-6|14|TRBV10-3|.
CAISGGRDNSPLHF
TGTGCCATCTCGGGGGGCAGAGATAATTCACCCCTCCACTTT
>few|TRBJ2-3|15|TRBV4-2|TRBD2
CASSRERGPTDTQYF
TGTGCCAGCAGCCGCGAGCGGGGCCCCACAGATACGCAGTATTTT
>.|TRBJ2-1|16|TRBV5-1|TRBD2
CASSLSTGTTNNEQFF
TGCGCCAGCAGCTTGTCAACCGGGACTACCAACAATGAGCAGTTCTTC
>few|TRBJ2-7|14|TRBV4-1|TRBD2
CASSQTSGRYEQYF
TGCGCCAGCAGCCAGACTAGCGGGAGGTACGAGCAGTACTTC
>.|TRBJ2-6|17|TRBV6-1|.
CALDPGRYNSGANVLTF
TGTGCCCTAGATCCGGGACGGTATAATTCTGGGGCCAACGTCCTGACTTTC
>.|TRBJ2-5|13|TRBV7-9|.
CAGSPQVEETQYF
TGTGCCGGCAGCCCCCAGGTCGAAGAGACCCAGTACTTC
>.|TRBJ1-1|14|TRBV29-1|.
CSVVPVYMNTEAFF
TGCAGCGTTGTACCGGTCTACATGAACACTGAAGCTTTCTTT
>many|TRBJ2-7|13|TRBV4-3|TRBD1
CASSQDRGYEQYF
TGCGCCAGCAGCCAAGACAGGGGGTACGAGCAGTACTTC
>few|TRBJ2-1|12|TRBV10-3|.
CAIDGGGDEQFF
TGTGCCATCGATGGAGGTGGAGATGAGCAGTTCTTC
>.|TRBJ2-1|13|TRBV7-8|.
CASSKNVRNEQFF
TGTGCCAGCAGCAAAAACGTACGGAATGAGCAGTTCTTC
>.|TRBJ2-4|14|TRBV28|.
CASSPFLQGDGQYF
TGTGCCAGCAGTCCCTTCTTACAGGGAGACGGTCAGTACTTC
>.|TRBJ2-5|11|TRBV28|.
CASSLSYVQYF
TGTGCCAGCAGTTTAAGCTACGTGCAGTACTTC
>.|TRBJ1-5|13|TRBV20-1|.
CRPSYRYVQPQHF
TGCAGACCTTCCTACAGGTACGTTCAGCCCCAGCATTTT
>many|TRBJ2-5|15|TRBV11-2|TRBD1
CASSSGQGGQETQYF
TGTGCCAGCAGCTCCGGACAGGGTGGCCAAGAGACCCAGTACTTC
>many|TRBJ2-3|11|TRBV7-9|.
CASSTPDTQYF
TGTGCCAGCAGCACACCCGATACGCAGTATTTT
>few|TRBJ2-3|17|TRBV5-1|TRBD1
CASSLEGADLPTDTQYF
TGCGCCAGCAGCTTGGAGGGGGCTGACCTCCCCACAGATACGCAGTATTTT
>.|TRBJ2-2|18|TRBV9|.
CASSPSLVGGKNTGELFF
TGTGCCAGCAGCCCATCCCTTGTAGGCGGAAAGAACACCGGGGAGCTGTTTTTT
>.|TRBJ1-5|13|TRBV6-2/TRBV6-3|TRBD1
CASSQGGFQPQHF
TGTGCCAGCAGTCAGGGGGGTTTCCAGCCCCAGCATTTT
>.|TRBJ1-5|15|TRBV4-3|.
CASSQDYPSNQPQHF
TGCGCCAGCAGCCAAGATTACCCTAGCAATCAGCCCCAGCATTTT
>few|TRBJ2-3|14|TRBV20-1|.
CSARQLVGTDTQYF
TGCAGTGCTAGACAGTTGGTGGGCACAGATACGCAGTATTTT
>.|TRBJ2-6|14|TRBV7-6|.
CASSLRVGANVLTF
TGTGCCAGCAGCTTAAGGGTTGGGGCCAACGTCCTGACTTTC
>.|TRBJ1-1|13|TRBV19|.
CASSMGRNTEAFF
TGTGCCAGTAGTATGGGGAGGAACACTGAAGCTTTCTTT
>.|TRBJ1-2|13|TRBV2|.
CASSLQALYGYTF
TGTGCCAGCAGTCTGCAGGCGCTCTATGGCTACACCTTC
>few|TRBJ2-3|17|TRBV7-3|TRBD2
CASSPSPDGRVADTQYF
TGTGCCAGCAGCCCGAGCCCTGACGGGAGGGTCGCGGATACGCAGTATTTT
>few|TRBJ2-7|16|TRBV28|.
CASSPLPGIRDYEQYF
TGTGCCAGCAGTCCCCTTCCGGGTATCCGGGACTACGAGCAGTACTTC
>.|TRBJ1-5|16|TRBV7-2|TRBD1
CASSPRGQGISQPQHF
TGTGCCAGCAGCCCCCGGGGACAGGGTATTAGTCAGCCCCAGCATTTT
>many|TRBJ2-5|11|TRBV29-1|TRBD1
CSVSGGETQYF
TGCAGCGTTTCAGGGGGCGAGACCCAGTACTTC
>few|TRBJ2-5|14|TRBV28|.
CASSPRLVEETQYF
TGTGCCAGCAGTCCCCGACTAGTTGAGGAGACCCAGTACTTC